This TCR beta chain is from a study of cytomegalovirus exposure and HLA in healthy donors. Whole-study findings and limits: A few of the chains that were CMV-associated were confirmed in vitro to be specific for CMV antigens. The study found most TCR sequences rare, yet found some public TCRs in many donors. Cytomegalovirus-associated TCR beta chains were listed, numbering some 170.

Assay: immunoSEQ multiplex PCR; the TCRdb copy retains only in-frame clones and omits some. The sample carries about 190,000 clones, approximately 84% recorded once. This clone was detected once. Its antigen is not identified. The donors were members of the roughly 120-subject validation cohort (separate from the approximately 670-subject first cohort). The sequence derives from a man aged 18 to 29 in good health and CMV-seropositive. Sample: PBMCs.

CDR3 nucleotides: TGTGCCATCAGTGCGGACACAGGGTCCAATGAGCAGTTCTTC. Translation gives CAISADTGSNEQFF. The rearrangement joins TRBV10-3 to TRBJ2-1; a possible D gene is TRBD1 (6 bases). Germline values: CDR1 ENHRY, CDR2 SYGVKD. The CDR3 runs 14 residues. V lost 4 bases and J 6 bases, leaving 13 bases between the germline ends.